The clone carrying this T cell receptor (beta chain) showed up many times. TCRdb redid the calling of the 5' RACE reads with MiXCR, one entry per CDR3 protein. The sample consists of more than 75,000 distinct CDR3 sequences, about 8.4% of them appearing once. The sample comes from a study of T cells after yellow fever vaccination. Study-wide background: Libraries from low-cell-number fractions were prepared with the SMART-Seq v4 Ultra Low Input RNA kit.

The CDR3 has 13 residues. V was pared by 10 bases and J by 0 bases, with 11 bases between. Germline values: CDR1 ENHRY, CDR2 SYGVKD. Study results and limitations: Re-detected after boosting: most primary clones, approximately 97% of CD4 and around 86% of CD8. There was a small share of clonotypes that showed up in both the CD4 and CD8 compartments.

This sample comprised CD8+ T cells not binding an NS4B(214-222) dextramer, sorted from PBMCs, obtained more than 13 days after the first yellow fever vaccination. This clonotype originated in a man younger than 30 who received the YFV17D yellow fever vaccine. The chain employs TRBV10-3 and TRBJ2-3; either TRBD1 or TRBD2 may supply D (5 bases each). This CDR3 reads CATGTVSTDTQYF. Here the CDR3 DNA reads TGTGCCACCGGGACCGTTAGCACAGATACGCAGTATTTT.